A selection of T cell receptor beta chains follows, all from one sample in a study of blood T cell repertoires in COVID-19. Only in-frame clones appear in the TCRdb table, and some are missing; sequencing was by immunoSEQ multiplex PCR. The sample carries around 260,000 clones, 90% recorded once. The specimen sequenced was PBMCs or T cells enriched from blood (not recorded which). All receptors come from a woman in her thirties who had recovered from COVID-19. Each CDR3 is given with its conserved first and last residue. A D gene is named only where the DNA matches it firmly. Not every row has a clone size; where given, it reads once, few, many or a size class.

d_call: -
v_call: TRBV2
j_call: TRBJ2-3
clone_size: -
cdr3_length: 12
cdr3_nt: TGTGCCAGCCGGGGGTCCCGGGATACGCAGTATTTT
cdr3_aa: CASRGSRDTQYF

d_call: TRBD1
v_call: TRBV9
j_call: TRBJ1-3
clone_size: -
cdr3_length: 17
cdr3_nt: TGTGCCAGCAGCGTAACCGGGGACAGAACCTCTGGAAACACCATATATTTT
cdr3_aa: CASSVTGDRTSGNTIYF

d_call: TRBD1
v_call: TRBV18
j_call: TRBJ2-7
clone_size: -
cdr3_length: 15
cdr3_nt: TGTGCCAGCTCAATGGCCGGGACAGCCGACTACGAGCAGTACTTC
cdr3_aa: CASSMAGTADYEQYF

d_call: TRBD1
v_call: TRBV28
j_call: TRBJ2-3
clone_size: -
cdr3_length: 13
cdr3_nt: TGTGCCAGCCGGACAGGGAGCACAGATACGCAGTATTTT
cdr3_aa: CASRTGSTDTQYF

d_call: TRBD2
v_call: TRBV19
j_call: TRBJ2-5
clone_size: -
cdr3_length: 16
cdr3_nt: TGTGCCAGTAGTAGGGGGATAGCGGGAGAGTTAGAGACCCAGTACTTC
cdr3_aa: CASSRGIAGELETQYF

d_call: TRBD2
v_call: TRBV19
j_call: TRBJ2-2
clone_size: -
cdr3_length: 15
cdr3_nt: TGTGCCAGTAGTATCGCAGCGGGAGGGGCCGGGGAGCTGTTTTTT
cdr3_aa: CASSIAAGGAGELFF

d_call: TRBD2
v_call: TRBV7-2
j_call: TRBJ2-1
clone_size: -
cdr3_length: 14
cdr3_nt: TGTGCCAGCAGCCTGGGCGGGAGGATCGATGAGCAGTTCTTC
cdr3_aa: CASSLGGRIDEQFF

d_call: -
v_call: TRBV30
j_call: TRBJ1-1
clone_size: -
cdr3_length: 10
cdr3_nt: TGTGCCCTCGACCAAGCGCGGGCTTTCTTT
cdr3_aa: CALDQARAFF

d_call: -
v_call: TRBV9
j_call: TRBJ1-1
clone_size: -
cdr3_length: 14
cdr3_nt: TGTGCCAGCAGCGAACACCCAGTGAACACTGAAGCTTTCTTT
cdr3_aa: CASSEHPVNTEAFF

d_call: -
v_call: TRBV16
j_call: TRBJ1-2
clone_size: -
cdr3_length: 18
cdr3_nt: TGTGCCAGCAACCTCCCGGAGGGGTTGAAGGCGGACTTTCATGGCTACACCTTC
cdr3_aa: CASNLPEGLKADFHGYTF

d_call: -
v_call: TRBV10-3
j_call: TRBJ1-1
clone_size: -
cdr3_length: 14
cdr3_nt: TGTGCCATCAGTGGCTCAGGGTCGAGAACTGAAGCTTTCTTT
cdr3_aa: CAISGSGSRTEAFF

d_call: -
v_call: TRBV6-5
j_call: TRBJ1-6
clone_size: few
cdr3_length: 14
cdr3_nt: TGTGCCAGCACCCTAGGACTGGTTAATTCACCCCTCCACTTT
cdr3_aa: CASTLGLVNSPLHF

d_call: -
v_call: TRBV18
j_call: TRBJ2-5
clone_size: -
cdr3_length: 13
cdr3_nt: TGTGCCAGCTCACCACCAAGCGGAGAGACCCAGTACTTC
cdr3_aa: CASSPPSGETQYF

d_call: TRBD1
v_call: TRBV7-3
j_call: TRBJ2-1
clone_size: -
cdr3_length: 15
cdr3_nt: TGTGCCAGCAGCCTTGTGGGACAGGGGGCTTATGAGCAGTTCTTC
cdr3_aa: CASSLVGQGAYEQFF

d_call: -
v_call: TRBV11-2
j_call: TRBJ2-7
clone_size: -
cdr3_length: 13
cdr3_nt: TGTGCCAGCAGCCCGGGTGTCTCCTACGAGCAGTACTTC
cdr3_aa: CASSPGVSYEQYF

d_call: -
v_call: TRBV5-4
j_call: TRBJ1-1
clone_size: -
cdr3_length: 13
cdr3_nt: TGTGCCAGCAGCTTGGGAGGGAAGATTGAAGCTTTCTTT
cdr3_aa: CASSLGGKIEAFF

d_call: -
v_call: TRBV3-1/TRBV3-2
j_call: TRBJ2-7
clone_size: -
cdr3_length: 16
cdr3_nt: TGTGCCAGCAGCCAAGATCGGGGGACGGTAACATACGAGCAGTACTTC
cdr3_aa: CASSQDRGTVTYEQYF

d_call: TRBD2
v_call: TRBV5-4
j_call: TRBJ2-7
clone_size: -
cdr3_length: 14
cdr3_nt: TGTGCCAGCAGCTTGGAGCGGGAAACGGGTGAGCAGTACTTC
cdr3_aa: CASSLERETGEQYF

d_call: -
v_call: TRBV19
j_call: TRBJ2-3
clone_size: -
cdr3_length: 16
cdr3_nt: TGTGCCAGTAGTATAGGGCGGTTTGCTAGCACAGATACGCAGTATTTT
cdr3_aa: CASSIGRFASTDTQYF

d_call: TRBD1
v_call: TRBV28
j_call: TRBJ2-4
clone_size: -
cdr3_length: 15
cdr3_nt: TGTGCCAGCAGTGCCTCCGGGACAGTCAAAAACATTCAGTACTTC
cdr3_aa: CASSASGTVKNIQYF

d_call: -
v_call: TRBV7-3
j_call: TRBJ2-3
clone_size: -
cdr3_length: 13
cdr3_nt: TGTGCCAGCAGCTCCTCCTTCACAGATACGCAGTATTTT
cdr3_aa: CASSSSFTDTQYF

d_call: -
v_call: TRBV4-3
j_call: TRBJ1-2
clone_size: -
cdr3_length: 16
cdr3_nt: TGCGCCAGCAGCCAAGATCGGGGGGGTTGGAACTATGGCTACACCTTC
cdr3_aa: CASSQDRGGWNYGYTF

d_call: -
v_call: TRBV2
j_call: TRBJ1-6
clone_size: -
cdr3_length: 14
cdr3_nt: TGTGCCAGCAGTGAAGGACAGAGAAATTCACCCCTCCACTTT
cdr3_aa: CASSEGQRNSPLHF

d_call: TRBD2
v_call: TRBV14
j_call: TRBJ2-7
clone_size: -
cdr3_length: 17
cdr3_nt: TGTGCCAGCAGCCAAGCATCAAGAGCGGGAGGGCGCTACGAGCAGTACTTC
cdr3_aa: CASSQASRAGGRYEQYF

d_call: TRBD1
v_call: TRBV27
j_call: TRBJ1-5
clone_size: once
cdr3_length: 15
cdr3_nt: TGTGCCAGCAGTTTTGCAGGGGGTGACAATCAGCCCCAGCATTTT
cdr3_aa: CASSFAGGDNQPQHF

d_call: -
v_call: TRBV5-1
j_call: TRBJ2-5
clone_size: once
cdr3_length: 14
cdr3_nt: TGCGCCAGCAGCTTGGGAGGGAACCGAGAGACCCAGTACTTC
cdr3_aa: CASSLGGNRETQYF

d_call: -
v_call: TRBV28
j_call: TRBJ1-2
clone_size: -
cdr3_length: 13
cdr3_nt: TGTGCCAGCAGTCTTGGGCCGGCCCTCGGCTACACCTTC
cdr3_aa: CASSLGPALGYTF

d_call: TRBD2
v_call: TRBV9
j_call: TRBJ2-2
clone_size: -
cdr3_length: 14
cdr3_nt: TGTGCCAGCAGCGTTGGGACTAGCGCCGGGGAGCTGTTTTTT
cdr3_aa: CASSVGTSAGELFF

d_call: -
v_call: TRBV4-2
j_call: TRBJ2-1
clone_size: -
cdr3_length: 16
cdr3_nt: TGTGCCAGCAGCCAAGGAAATGGAGTATCCTACAATGAGCAGTTCTTC
cdr3_aa: CASSQGNGVSYNEQFF

d_call: -
v_call: TRBV21-1
j_call: TRBJ2-7
clone_size: -
cdr3_length: 15
cdr3_nt: TGTGCCAGCAGAGGTAGACAGGGAGTACCCTACGAGCAGTACTTC
cdr3_aa: CASRGRQGVPYEQYF

d_call: -
v_call: TRBV12-3/TRBV12-4
j_call: TRBJ1-3
clone_size: -
cdr3_length: 11
cdr3_nt: TGTGCCAGCAGGTCAGGAAACACCATATATTTT
cdr3_aa: CASRSGNTIYF

d_call: TRBD2
v_call: TRBV7-2
j_call: TRBJ2-7
clone_size: -
cdr3_length: 15
cdr3_nt: TGTGCCAGCAGCGCCCGGACTAGCGGGATTTCCGAGCAGTACTTC
cdr3_aa: CASSARTSGISEQYF

d_call: -
v_call: TRBV30
j_call: TRBJ1-3
clone_size: -
cdr3_length: 12
cdr3_nt: TGTGCCTGGACAGGGTTTGGAAACACCATATATTTT
cdr3_aa: CAWTGFGNTIYF

d_call: TRBD1
v_call: TRBV15
j_call: TRBJ1-5
clone_size: -
cdr3_length: 17
cdr3_nt: TGTGCCACCAGCAGAGTGGCCGGGACAGGGGTCAATCAGCCCCAGCATTTT
cdr3_aa: CATSRVAGTGVNQPQHF

d_call: -
v_call: TRBV7-3
j_call: TRBJ2-1
clone_size: -
cdr3_length: 16
cdr3_nt: TGTGCCAGCAGCTTATCGCGGGTGACCTCAGCCAATGAGCAGTTCTTC
cdr3_aa: CASSLSRVTSANEQFF

d_call: TRBD2
v_call: TRBV29-1
j_call: TRBJ2-1
clone_size: -
cdr3_length: 13
cdr3_nt: TGCAGCGTTGACAGTGGGAGGGAGAATGAGCAGTTCTTC
cdr3_aa: CSVDSGRENEQFF

d_call: -
v_call: TRBV28
j_call: TRBJ1-1
clone_size: -
cdr3_length: 12
cdr3_nt: TGTGCCAGCAGTTCCAAGAACACTGAAGCTTTCTTT
cdr3_aa: CASSSKNTEAFF

d_call: TRBD2
v_call: TRBV11-2
j_call: TRBJ2-5
clone_size: -
cdr3_length: 15
cdr3_nt: TGTGCCAGCTCGAGGACTAGCGGGAGCGGTGAGACCCAGTACTTC
cdr3_aa: CASSRTSGSGETQYF

d_call: TRBD1
v_call: TRBV19
j_call: TRBJ2-7
clone_size: -
cdr3_length: 13
cdr3_nt: TGTGCCAGTAGTTTTTCCGGGACAGTCGAGCAGTACTTC
cdr3_aa: CASSFSGTVEQYF

d_call: TRBD1
v_call: TRBV9
j_call: TRBJ2-5
clone_size: -
cdr3_length: 15
cdr3_nt: TGTGCCAGCAGCGTAGGTGGGACAGGGGTGGAGACCCAGTACTTC
cdr3_aa: CASSVGGTGVETQYF

d_call: TRBD2
v_call: TRBV7-3
j_call: TRBJ2-3
clone_size: once
cdr3_length: 17
cdr3_nt: TGTGCCAGCAGCTTATCCGCCGCGGGAGGTAGCACAGATACGCAGTATTTT
cdr3_aa: CASSLSAAGGSTDTQYF

d_call: -
v_call: TRBV28
j_call: TRBJ2-1
clone_size: once
cdr3_length: 16
cdr3_nt: TGTGCCAGCAGTTTTTCCTTCGTCCATCCCAGTAATGAGCAGTTCTTC
cdr3_aa: CASSFSFVHPSNEQFF

d_call: -
v_call: TRBV25-1
j_call: TRBJ2-5
clone_size: -
cdr3_length: 12
cdr3_nt: TGTGCCAGCAAAGAGGATGGAGAGACCCAGTACTTC
cdr3_aa: CASKEDGETQYF

d_call: -
v_call: TRBV5-5
j_call: TRBJ2-7
clone_size: -
cdr3_length: 17
cdr3_nt: TGTGCCAGCAGCTTGGATGATCAACTTACCTACTCCTACGAGCAGTACTTC
cdr3_aa: CASSLDDQLTYSYEQYF

d_call: -
v_call: TRBV5-1
j_call: TRBJ1-6
clone_size: -
cdr3_length: 15
cdr3_nt: TGCGCCAGCAGCTTGGACCAGGTCCGAAATTCACCCCTCCACTTT
cdr3_aa: CASSLDQVRNSPLHF

d_call: TRBD2
v_call: TRBV5-5
j_call: TRBJ2-7
clone_size: -
cdr3_length: 15
cdr3_nt: TGTGCCAGCAGCCACGGCCATAGCGGGGCGGCCGAGCAGTACTTC
cdr3_aa: CASSHGHSGAAEQYF

d_call: -
v_call: TRBV4-2
j_call: TRBJ1-2
clone_size: -
cdr3_length: 14
cdr3_nt: TGTGCCAGCAGCCAACAGGGCTATTACTATGGCTACACCTTC
cdr3_aa: CASSQQGYYYGYTF

d_call: TRBD1
v_call: TRBV10-2
j_call: TRBJ2-7
clone_size: -
cdr3_length: 15
cdr3_nt: TGCGCCAGCAGTGATTCGGGACAGAGACCCCACGAGCAGTACTTC
cdr3_aa: CASSDSGQRPHEQYF

d_call: TRBD1
v_call: TRBV6-2/TRBV6-3
j_call: TRBJ1-2
clone_size: -
cdr3_length: 16
cdr3_nt: TGTGCCAGCAGTTACCCTGGGACAGGGGATAGCTATGGCTACACCTTC
cdr3_aa: CASSYPGTGDSYGYTF

d_call: -
v_call: TRBV19
j_call: TRBJ1-5
clone_size: -
cdr3_length: 15
cdr3_nt: TGTGCCAGTAGTTTGGTGGGCTACGGCAATCAGCCCCAGCATTTT
cdr3_aa: CASSLVGYGNQPQHF

d_call: -
v_call: TRBV7-2
j_call: TRBJ2-3
clone_size: -
cdr3_length: 16
cdr3_nt: TGTGCCAGCAGCTCCCCCGTCCTAGCAGCGACAGATACGCAGTATTTT
cdr3_aa: CASSSPVLAATDTQYF

d_call: TRBD2
v_call: TRBV27
j_call: TRBJ2-1
clone_size: -
cdr3_length: 14
cdr3_nt: TGTGCCAGCAGTTTAAGGCGTAGCGGGTATGAGCAGTTCTTC
cdr3_aa: CASSLRRSGYEQFF

d_call: -
v_call: TRBV27
j_call: TRBJ2-5
clone_size: once
cdr3_length: 16
cdr3_nt: TGTGCCAGCAGCTCTACAGGGACCCTCTCCGGGGAGACCCAGTACTTC
cdr3_aa: CASSSTGTLSGETQYF

d_call: -
v_call: TRBV27
j_call: TRBJ2-5
clone_size: -
cdr3_length: 16
cdr3_nt: TGTGCCAGCAGTTGGTCCGGCAGGCTGGCCAAAGAGACCCAGTACTTC
cdr3_aa: CASSWSGRLAKETQYF

d_call: TRBD2
v_call: TRBV5-6
j_call: TRBJ2-7
clone_size: -
cdr3_length: 15
cdr3_nt: TGTGCCAGCAGCTTAGGACTAGCGGGAGTGTACGAGCAGTACTTC
cdr3_aa: CASSLGLAGVYEQYF

d_call: TRBD2
v_call: TRBV30
j_call: TRBJ2-5
clone_size: -
cdr3_length: 18
cdr3_nt: TGTGCCTGGAGTGTGGGGGGAACTCGGGACTACATCCAAGAGACCCAGTACTTC
cdr3_aa: CAWSVGGTRDYIQETQYF

d_call: -
v_call: TRBV7-2
j_call: TRBJ1-6
clone_size: -
cdr3_length: 16
cdr3_nt: TGTGCCAGCAGCCCCACAGGGCAGGTTATTAATTCACCCCTCCACTTT
cdr3_aa: CASSPTGQVINSPLHF

d_call: TRBD1
v_call: TRBV7-9
j_call: TRBJ2-4
clone_size: once
cdr3_length: 16
cdr3_nt: TGTGCCAGCAGCCCCGAACAGGGGCTAGCCAAAAACATTCAGTACTTC
cdr3_aa: CASSPEQGLAKNIQYF